These 25 T cell receptor beta chains share one sample of origin, sequenced in a study of blood T cell repertoires in COVID-19. TCRdb's copy holds only in-frame clones and misses some; the assay was immunoSEQ multiplex PCR. The profile shows about 82,000 clones, around 85% of them singletons. The source material was peripheral blood. These receptors came from a man at least 80 years old with active or convalescent COVID-19.

This clone was picked up a small number of times. CDR3 DNA: TGTGCCAGCTCACGAGCGGACACTGAAGCTTTCTTT. Protein: CASSRADTEAFF. The rearrangement joins TRBV18 to TRBJ1-1; D unresolved. Germline V gene lookup returns CDR1 KGHSH and CDR2 LQKENI. V lost 4 bases, J lost 3 bases, and 6 bases lay in between. There are 12 residues in the CDR3. The whole variable domain, filled in from reference TRBV18 and TRBJ1-1, reads NAGVMQNPRHLVRRRGQEARLRCSPMKGHSHVYWYRQLPEEGLKFMVYLQKENIIDESGMPKERFSAEFPKEGPSILRIQQVVRGDSAAYFCASSRADTEAFFGQGTRLTVV.

The J gene is TRBJ1-5, the V gene TRBV30; 9 bases map to TRBD1. J lost 0 bases, V lost 0 bases, and 6 bases had no gene match. Germline lookup yields CDR1 GTSNPN and CDR2 SVGIG (reference sequence). The CDR3 consists of 17 residues. CDR3 coding DNA: TGTGCCTGGAGTGTAAGGGACAGGGTTATTAGCAATCAGCCCCAGCATTTT. It is translated as CAWSVRDRVISNQPQHF.

This chain uses TRBV12-3 or TRBV12-4 with TRBJ1-5; D is unresolved. CDR3 length equals 13 residues. V was clipped by 5 bases and J by 11 bases, with 16 bases between them. CDR3 DNA sequence: TGTGCCAGCAGTCTGGCATCTGGTCAATCCCAGCATTTT. Its translation: CASSLASGQSQHF.

J is TRBJ1-2 and V is TRBV2; TRBD1 is a possible D gene (6 bases). The V end was cut by 6 bases, the J end by 7 bases, with 21 bases between. This CDR3 region has 15 residues. From germline, CDR1 is SNHLY and CDR2 FYNNEI. Written as DNA, the CDR3 is TGTGCCAGCAGCCTCGGACAGCTCTACCGGAGTGGCTACACCTTC. Amino acid sequence: CASSLGQLYRSGYTF.

V is TRBV11-3 and J is TRBJ2-6, with a tentative D call TRBD1 (6 bases). V dropped 0 bases and J dropped 9 bases, with 12 bases sitting between them. Germline lookup yields CDR1 SGHNT and CDR2 YENEEA. The CDR3 is 15 residues long. The CDR3 sequence: CASSLEVRGNNVLTF. CDR3 nucleotides: TGTGCCAGCAGCTTAGAAGTCAGGGGTAACAACGTCCTGACTTTC.

The chain uses TRBV24-1 and TRBJ2-1; D possibly corresponds to TRBD2 (6 bases). V was trimmed by 3 bases and J by 2 bases, leaving 10 bases between them. CDR3 length: 15 residues. Germline V gene sequence: CDR1 KGHDR, CDR2 SFDVKD. The CDR3 DNA is TGTGCCACCAGTGATCGGAGGGTAACCTACAATGAGCAGTTCTTC. It translates to CATSDRRVTYNEQFF.

V usage is TRBV5-8 and J usage is TRBJ2-2, with 9 nucleotides matching TRBD1. CDR3 size: 17 residues. Trimming at V came to 2 bases and at J to 1 base, leaving 6 bases not matched to a gene. Germline CDR1 reads SGHTS; CDR2 reads YDEGEE. The CDR3 protein is CASSLTGTGMNTGELFF. The CDR3 DNA follows: TGTGCCAGCAGCTTAACCGGGACAGGGATGAACACCGGGGAGCTGTTTTTT.

This clone was observed a handful of times. This sequence joins TRBV9 and TRBJ1-1, with D uncertain. From germline, CDR1 is SGDLS and CDR2 YYNGEE. The length of the CDR3 is 12 residues. Trimming took 2 bases from V and 0 from J, leaving 2 bases between them. The CDR3: CASSVVNTEAFF. In DNA, the CDR3 is TGTGCCAGCAGCGTCGTGAACACTGAAGCTTTCTTT.

V gene TRBV29-1 combines with J gene TRBJ2-2; 8 bases match TRBD1. Trimming removed 4 bases from V and 5 bases from J; junction bases left unmatched: 3. This CDR3 is 13 amino acids long. Germline values: CDR1 SQVTM, CDR2 ANQGSEA. The CDR3 is CSVAGGGTGELFF. The CDR3 DNA sequence: TGCAGCGTTGCAGGGGGCGGGACCGGGGAGCTGTTTTTT.

V is TRBV10-3 and J is TRBJ1-2; 9 bases line up with TRBD1. In germline, CDR1 is ENHRY, CDR2 SYGVKD. With V trimmed by 7 bases and J by 2 bases, 5 bases remained unmatched. This CDR3 spans 14 amino acids. The CDR3 loop is CAIMDRGLNYGYTF. DNA of the CDR3: TGTGCCATCATGGACAGGGGACTCAACTATGGCTACACCTTC.

The chain links TRBV29-1 to TRBJ1-6; D remains unclear. Germline lookup yields CDR1 SQVTM and CDR2 ANQGSEA. V was trimmed by 7 bases and J by 6 bases, leaving 10 bases between them. CDR3 length: 12 residues. CDR3 bases: TGCAGCGCCGCAAACTTTAATTCACCCCTCCACTTT. Encoded protein: CSAANFNSPLHF.

Only one count was recorded for this clone. The chain carries TRBV5-6 and TRBJ2-4, with D perhaps TRBD1 (5 bases). The CDR3 contains 15 residues. Germline CDR1 reads SGHDT; CDR2 reads YYEEEE. The ends were cut back, 1 base at V and 0 bases at J, with 8 bases in the middle. CDR3 DNA: TGTGCCAGCAGCTTGCAGGGTTTAGCCAAAAACATTCAGTACTTC. It codes for CASSLQGLAKNIQYF.

The chain couples TRBV12-5 to TRBJ1-4; 10 bases fit TRBD1. Germline V gives CDR1 LGHNT, CDR2 FRNRAP. CDR3 length equals 14 residues. The ends lost 7 bases at V and 7 bases at J; junction bases unmatched: 6. The CDR3 protein is CASATGQGFEKLFF. The CDR3 DNA sequence: TGTGCTAGTGCCACGGGACAGGGGTTTGAAAAACTGTTTTTT.

The rearrangement links TRBV6-6 to TRBJ1-2; D gene uncertain. V lost 8 bases and J 4 bases, leaving 11 bases between the germline ends. The CDR3 runs to 12 residues. Germline values: CDR1 MNHNY, CDR2 SVGAGI (reference sequence). CDR3 residues: CASSDQAYGYTF. CDR3 sequence (DNA): TGTGCCAGCTCCGACCAGGCCTATGGCTACACCTTC.

This chain uses TRBV24-1 with TRBJ2-1, with D perhaps TRBD2 (6 bases). V was cut by 0 bases and J by 5 bases, with 13 bases left in between. Germline V CDR1 and CDR2: KGHDR, SFDVKD. CDR3 size: 16 residues. The DNA of the CDR3 is TGTGCCACCAGTGATTTGGGCTTAGCGGCTAACAATGAGCAGTTCTTC. It is translated as CATSDLGLAANNEQFF.

This clone was counted only a few times. This chain connects TRBV21-1 to TRBJ2-7; the D call TRBD1 from the table was never checked on the DNA. TRBV21-1 is deemed a pseudogene. This CDR3 region has 16 residues. Here the CDR3 reads CASSRTRDRLLYEQYV. As DNA, the CDR3 is TGTGCCAGCAGCAGAACACGGGACAGATTACTCTACGAGCAGTACGTC.

The chain carries TRBV24-1 and TRBJ1-5; D gene uncertain. Trimming removed 5 bases from V and 0 bases from J, with 7 bases in between. Germline V gene lookup returns CDR1 KGHDR and CDR2 SFDVKD. The CDR3 consists of 14 residues. The CDR3 sequence: CATSVRLSNQPQHF. As DNA, the CDR3 is TGTGCCACCAGTGTAAGACTTAGCAATCAGCCCCAGCATTTT.

CDR3 loop: CASSYSEGAVCQPQHF. The CDR3 DNA reads as TGTGCCAGCAGTTACTCGGAGGGGGCCGTATGTCAGCCCCAGCATTTT. This chain uses TRBV6-8 with TRBJ1-5, with 7 bases aligning to TRBD1. V trimming: 0 bases; J trimming: 6 bases; junction bases outside the gene matches: 8. Germline V gene sequence: CDR1 MNHGY, CDR2 SAAAGT. The CDR3 is made up of 16 amino acids.

The chain links TRBV6-6 to TRBJ2-5; D is perhaps TRBD2 (5 bases). V shed 2 bases and J shed 5 bases, with 18 bases lying between them. This CDR3 is built from 16 residues. CDR1 is MNHNY and CDR2 is SVGAGI in the germline V gene (reference sequence). CDR3 residues: CASSYELAASGETQYF. The CDR3 bases are TGTGCCAGCAGTTACGAGTTGGCCGCTTCGGGGGAGACCCAGTACTTC.

This chain uses TRBV9 with TRBJ2-1, with 10 positions matching TRBD2. The CDR3 has 15 amino acids. In germline, CDR1 is SGDLS, CDR2 YYNGEE. After removal of 4 bases from V and 9 bases from J, the junction contained 10 bases not matched to a gene. CDR3: CASSRSGGAPSEQFF. The CDR3 DNA follows: TGTGCCAGCAGCCGGAGCGGGGGGGCCCCTAGTGAGCAGTTCTTC.

The gene calls are TRBV5-1 and TRBJ1-1; the D gene is possibly TRBD1 (5 bases). CDR1 is SGHRS and CDR2 is YFSETQ in the germline V gene. Trimming stripped 5 bases from V and 3 bases from J, with 11 bases between. The CDR3 spans 13 residues. This CDR3 reads CASSWGSDTEAFF. For the CDR3, the DNA is TGCGCCAGCAGTTGGGGCTCGGACACTGAAGCTTTCTTT.

V usage is TRBV5-1 and J usage is TRBJ2-5; tentative D call: TRBD2 (5 bases). The ends were cut back, 0 bases at V and 4 bases at J, with 16 bases in the middle. This CDR3 comprises 16 residues. From germline, CDR1 is SGHRS and CDR2 YFSETQ. The CDR3: CASSLGGRRLLETQYF. The CDR3 DNA follows: TGCGCCAGCAGCTTGGGAGGGCGCCGTCTATTAGAGACCCAGTACTTC.

This clone was observed once. The chain links TRBV18 to TRBJ2-6; D is possibly TRBD1 (6 bases). V was cut by 2 bases and J by 1 base, with 12 bases left in between. The CDR3 is 17 residues long. Germline V CDR1 and CDR2: KGHSH, LQKENI. DNA for the CDR3: TGTGCCAGCTCACCAGGCCAGGGGACATCTGGGGCCAACGTCCTGACTTTC. Its protein product is CASSPGQGTSGANVLTF.

The rearrangement links TRBV23-1 to TRBJ2-1, with a weak D call TRBD1 (6 bases). TRBV23-1 qualifies as an ORF whose function is uncertain. The CDR3 has 14 residues. The V gene lost 2 bases and the J gene lost 7 bases, with 12 bases spanning the gap. CDR3 protein: CASSQVGQPNEQFF. The CDR3 bases are TGCGCCAGCAGTCAAGTCGGACAGCCGAATGAGCAGTTCTTC.

This chain links TRBV2 with TRBJ2-1; 9 bases match TRBD2. This CDR3 comprises 14 residues. Germline CDR1 reads SNHLY; CDR2 reads FYNNEI. V gave up 4 bases and J gave up 8 bases; unmatched junction bases: 6. The CDR3 DNA sequence: TGTGCCAGCAGTGGTCTAGCGGGAATGGATGAGCAGTTCTTC. Translated, it gives CASSGLAGMDEQFF.